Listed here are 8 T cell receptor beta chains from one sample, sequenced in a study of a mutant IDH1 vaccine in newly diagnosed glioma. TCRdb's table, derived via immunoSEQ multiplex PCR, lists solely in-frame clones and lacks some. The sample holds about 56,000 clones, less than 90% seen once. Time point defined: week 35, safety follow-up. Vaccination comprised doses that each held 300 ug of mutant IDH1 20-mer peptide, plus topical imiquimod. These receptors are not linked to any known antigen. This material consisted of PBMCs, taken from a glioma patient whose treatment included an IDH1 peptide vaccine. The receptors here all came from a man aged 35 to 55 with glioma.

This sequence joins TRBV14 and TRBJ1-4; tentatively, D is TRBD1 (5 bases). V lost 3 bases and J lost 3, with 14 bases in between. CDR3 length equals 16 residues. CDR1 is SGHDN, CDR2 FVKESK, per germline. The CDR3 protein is CASSHLSGTANEKLFF. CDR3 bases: TGTGCCAGCAGCCATCTCTCCGGGACGGCTAATGAAAAACTGTTTTTT.

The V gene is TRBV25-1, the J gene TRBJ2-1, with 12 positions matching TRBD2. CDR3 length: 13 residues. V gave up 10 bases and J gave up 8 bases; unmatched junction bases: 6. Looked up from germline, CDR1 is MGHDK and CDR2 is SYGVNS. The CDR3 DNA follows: TGTGCCACCCTAGCGGGAGGGAGGGATGAGCAGTTCTTC. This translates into CATLAGGRDEQFF.

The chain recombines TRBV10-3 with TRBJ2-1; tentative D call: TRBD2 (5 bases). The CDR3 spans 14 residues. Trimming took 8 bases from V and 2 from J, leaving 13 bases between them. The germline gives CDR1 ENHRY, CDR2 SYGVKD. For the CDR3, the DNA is TGTGCCATCTGCTGCCTGGGAGCCTACAATGAGCAGTTCTTC. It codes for CAICCLGAYNEQFF.

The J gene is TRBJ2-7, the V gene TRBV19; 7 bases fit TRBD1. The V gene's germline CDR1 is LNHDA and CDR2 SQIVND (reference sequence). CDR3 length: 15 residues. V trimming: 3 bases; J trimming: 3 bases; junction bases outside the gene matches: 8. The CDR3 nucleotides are TGTGCCAGTAGTATGAAAGGACAGGCAGGCTACGAGCAGTACTTC. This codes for CASSMKGQAGYEQYF.

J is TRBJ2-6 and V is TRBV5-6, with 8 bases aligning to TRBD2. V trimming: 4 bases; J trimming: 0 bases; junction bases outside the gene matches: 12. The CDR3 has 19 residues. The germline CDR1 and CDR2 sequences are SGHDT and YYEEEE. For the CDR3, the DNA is TGTGCCAGCAGCCCCATCGGGGGGGAATATTACTCTGGGGCCAACGTCCTGACTTTC. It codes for CASSPIGGEYYSGANVLTF.

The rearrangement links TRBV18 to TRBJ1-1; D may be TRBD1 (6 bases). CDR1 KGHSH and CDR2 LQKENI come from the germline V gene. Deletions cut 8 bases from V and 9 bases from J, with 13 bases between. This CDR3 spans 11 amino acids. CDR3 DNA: TGTGCCAGCCACAGGGAGGGCCAAGCTTTCTTT. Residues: CASHREGQAFF.

In nucleotides, the CDR3 is TGCACCAGCAGCCTATCTGGGCCCAGTGGCAATCAGCCCCAGCATTTT. Translation gives CTSSLSGPSGNQPQHF. The chain employs TRBV1 and TRBJ1-5; the table's TRBD1 call for D was not verified on the DNA. TRBV1 is annotated as a pseudogene. The CDR3 length is 16 residues.

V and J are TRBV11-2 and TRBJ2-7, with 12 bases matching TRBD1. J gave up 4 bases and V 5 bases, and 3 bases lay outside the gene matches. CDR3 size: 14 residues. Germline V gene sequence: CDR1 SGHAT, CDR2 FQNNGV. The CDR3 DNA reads TGTGCCAGCAGCCGGGACAGGGGGCGGTACGAGCAGTACTTC. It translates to CASSRDRGRYEQYF. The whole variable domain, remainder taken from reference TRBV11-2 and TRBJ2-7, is EAGVAQSPRYKIIEKRQSVAFWCNPISGHATLYWYQQILGQGPKLLIQFQNNGVVDDSQLPKDRFSAERLKGVDSTLKIQPAKLEDSAVYLCASSRDRGRYEQYFGPGTRLTVT.